This passage covers 23 T cell receptor beta chains from one sample sequenced in a study of identical twins. Each CDR3 protein gets one entry after TCRdb re-called the 5' RACE reads with MiXCR. The sample gives under 400,000 distinct CDR3 sequences, 9% to 10% of which show up once; 8% to 10% is in the top ten. Material: naive T cells sorted from blood. The receptors were sampled from a woman in her forties or fifties in good health.

This clonotype has just a few counts. J is TRBJ2-4 and V is TRBV28; perhaps TRBD1 as D (6 bases). Looked up from germline, CDR1 is MDHEN and CDR2 is SYDVKM. Deletions cut 8 bases from V and 0 bases from J, with 14 bases between. The CDR3 covers 15 residues. Written as DNA, the CDR3 is TGTGCCAGCGCTATATGGGGGCTAGCCAAAAACATTCAGTACTTC. It is translated as CASAIWGLAKNIQYF.

The chain combines TRBV4-1 with TRBJ2-7; 8 positions agree with TRBD2. This CDR3 comprises 14 residues. Germline V gene sequence: CDR1 MGHRA, CDR2 YSYEKL. Germline trimming cut 5 bases from V and 3 bases from J; bases unmatched to any gene: 6. CDR3 residues: CASSRREGFYEQYV. The CDR3 nucleotides read TGCGCCAGCAGCAGACGGGAGGGATTCTACGAGCAGTACGTC.

This rearrangement joins TRBV12-3 or TRBV12-4 to TRBJ2-1; the D gene is possibly TRBD2 (6 bases). Trimming took 2 bases from V and 5 from J, leaving 16 bases between them. This CDR3 region has 16 residues. The CDR3 DNA sequence: TGTGCCAGCAGTTTAAGGAGGGGATTTCGGGACAATGAGCAGTTCTTC. This gives the protein CASSLRRGFRDNEQFF.

This clonotype appeared a few times. CDR3 DNA sequence: TGCGCCAGCAGCCAGCCCCCGGGACAGGGAAGCTCCTACGAGCAGTACTTC. This translates into CASSQPPGQGSSYEQYF. The J gene is TRBJ2-7, the V gene TRBV4-1; 9 nucleotides agree with TRBD1. The trim removed 3 bases at V and 0 bases at J, leaving 9 bases unmatched. The germline gives CDR1 MGHRA, CDR2 YSYEKL. The CDR3 totals 17 residues.

A few counts support this clonotype. The chain combines TRBV27 with TRBJ2-7, with D possibly called TRBD1 or TRBD2 (5 bases each). Germline CDR1 MNHEY, CDR2 SMNVEV (reference sequence). CDR3 length equals 14 residues. V was clipped by 3 bases and J by 4 bases, with 13 bases between them. CDR3 sequence reads: CASSLGERTYEQYF. In DNA, the CDR3 is TGTGCCAGCAGTTTGGGGGAAAGAACTTACGAGCAGTACTTC.

The genes are TRBV5-1 and TRBJ1-2; D is unresolved. The CDR3 sequence is 13 residues long. Germline-derived CDR1 and CDR2 are SGHRS and YFSETQ. The V and J ends lost 1 base and 8 bases respectively, with 12 bases between them. CDR3 protein: CASSLWQATGYTF. The CDR3 bases are TGCGCCAGCAGCTTGTGGCAGGCTACGGGCTACACCTTC.

In this sample, this clonotype turned up a few times. This chain joins TRBV7-9 and TRBJ1-1; the D is unclear. The CDR3 runs to 13 residues. Germline V gene sequence: CDR1 SEHNR, CDR2 FQNEAQ (reference sequence). Deletions cut 1 base from V and 6 bases from J, with 9 bases between. CDR3 coding DNA: TGTGCCAGCAGCTTAGGTACTTTCGCTGAAGCTTTCTTT. As protein: CASSLGTFAEAFF.

This clonotype was detected many times. This chain links TRBV12-3 or TRBV12-4 with TRBJ1-1; 8 bases match TRBD1. V dropped 7 bases and J dropped 0; count of bases not matched to a gene: 4. The length of the CDR3 is 14 residues. The CDR3 nucleotides are TGTGCCAGCATCCCGGGACAGGTGAACACTGAAGCTTTCTTT. Translation: CASIPGQVNTEAFF.

This rearrangement joins TRBV7-2 to TRBJ2-3; D unclear. V was cut by 3 bases and J by 1 base, with 11 bases left in between. The germline gives CDR1 SGHTA, CDR2 FQGNSA. CDR3 length: 15 amino acids. This chain's CDR3 is CASSFSATRTDTQYF. CDR3 bases: TGTGCCAGCAGCTTCAGCGCGACCCGCACAGATACGCAGTATTTT.

V and J are TRBV2 and TRBJ2-7; D is perhaps TRBD1 or TRBD2 (5 bases each). CDR3 size: 15 residues. V lost 4 bases and J lost 2, with 15 bases in between. CDR1 SNHLY and CDR2 FYNNEI come from the germline V gene. The CDR3 coding sequence is TGTGCCAGCAGTGGCCCAAGGGACGGACCCTACGAGCAGTACGTC. Its translation: CASSGPRDGPYEQYV.

This clonotype was counted between two and nine times. The chain couples TRBV12-3 or TRBV12-4 to TRBJ1-2, with D unresolved. V lost 2 bases, J lost 4 bases, and 8 bases lay in between. The CDR3 covers 13 residues. DNA of the CDR3: TGTGCCAGCAGTTTAAGGGAAAGCTATGGCTACACCTTC. This translates into CASSLRESYGYTF.

The chain uses TRBV3-1 and TRBJ1-6, with D maybe TRBD1 (6 bases). CDR3 length: 14 residues. Between the trimmed V and J ends, which lost 3 bases and 7 bases, there was a span of 10 bases. The germline V gene encodes CDR1 LGHDT and CDR2 YNNKEL (reference sequence). In nucleotides, the CDR3 is TGTGCCAGCAGCCAGTTCAGGGGAAATTCACCCCTCCACTTT. It encodes CASSQFRGNSPLHF.

The sample holds many counts of this clonotype. This chain connects TRBV29-1 to TRBJ2-3; TRBD2 matches 7 bases. CDR3 length: 15 residues. Germline assignment: CDR1 SQVTM and CDR2 ANQGSEA. V was clipped by 4 bases and J by 5 bases; unmatched bases: 12. This CDR3 is CSVGGGSPGGDTQYF. The DNA of the CDR3 is TGCAGCGTTGGGGGGGGTAGTCCCGGAGGAGATACGCAGTATTTT.

This clonotype has a handful of counts. The chain combines TRBV5-1 with TRBJ2-5, with D possibly being TRBD2 (5 bases). Trimming stripped 6 bases from V and 5 bases from J, with 20 bases between. Per the germline V gene, CDR1 is SGHRS and CDR2 is YFSETQ. The CDR3 has 15 residues. CDR3 region: CASTLGAGLGETQYF. CDR3 nucleotides: TGCGCCAGCACCCTGGGCGCGGGCCTCGGGGAGACCCAGTACTTC.

The V call is TRBV20-1, the J call TRBJ1-1; 10 bases map to TRBD1. Germline V gene sequence: CDR1 DFQATT, CDR2 SNEGSKA (reference sequence). This CDR3 comprises 14 residues. V dropped 6 bases and J dropped 3; count of bases not matched to a gene: 7. The CDR3 nucleotides read TGCAGTGCAGAGACAGGGGGCTTTTACACTGAAGCTTTCTTT. It encodes CSAETGGFYTEAFF.

This clonotype has more than one count but fewer than ten. The rearrangement links TRBV2 to TRBJ2-2; D unresolved. The CDR3 extends over 10 amino acids. Germline CDR1 and CDR2: SNHLY and FYNNEI. V was trimmed by 3 bases and J by 7 bases, leaving 0 bases between them. The DNA of the CDR3 is TGTGCCAGCAGTGACGGGGAGCTGTTTTTT. Its translation is CASSDGELFF.

This clonotype was observed many times. The chain combines TRBV25-1 with TRBJ2-1, with a tentative D call TRBD2 (5 bases). Germline CDR1 and CDR2: MGHDK and SYGVNS. V was clipped by 1 base and J by 5 bases, with 12 bases between them. The CDR3 contains 15 residues. The CDR3 sequence: CASSESGSGNNEQFF. The DNA of the CDR3 is TGTGCCAGCAGTGAATCAGGAAGCGGCAACAATGAGCAGTTCTTC. The whole variable domain, filled in from reference TRBV25-1 and TRBJ2-1, reads EADIYQTPRYLVIGTGKKITLECSQTMGHDKMYWYQQDPGMELHLIHYSYGVNSTEKGDLSSESTVSRIRTEHFPLTLESARPSHTSQYLCASSESGSGNNEQFFGPGTRLTVL.

This chain links TRBV10-1 with TRBJ1-1; weak D call: TRBD1 (5 bases). CDR1 WNHNN and CDR2 SYGVQD come from the germline V gene (reference sequence). V was trimmed by 3 bases and J by 1 base, leaving 15 bases between them. The CDR3 is 16 residues long. This CDR3 is CASSEGSRGTNTEAFF. CDR3 sequence (DNA): TGCGCCAGCAGTGAAGGTTCAAGGGGAACGAACACTGAAGCTTTCTTT.

Concerning this clonotype: Given a much more abundant clone one base away, this may be a read error. The chain employs TRBV29-1 and TRBJ2-2, with 7 bases fitting TRBD1. Germline V gene lookup returns CDR1 SQVTM and CDR2 ANQGSEA. CDR3 size: 13 residues. The DNA of the CDR3 is TGCAGCGTTGGACAGGGTAACACCGGGCAGCTGTTTTTT. Translation: CSVGQGNTGQLFF.

J is TRBJ2-7 and V is TRBV13, with D perhaps assigned TRBD1 or TRBD2 (5 bases each). The V end was cut by 4 bases, the J end by 1 base, with 17 bases between. The CDR3 contains 16 residues. Germline lookup yields CDR1 PRHDT and CDR2 FYEKMQ (reference sequence). CDR3 sequence (DNA): TGTGCCAGCAGCTCGGGACCTACACGCATATCCTACGAGCAGTACTTC. Protein sequence: CASSSGPTRISYEQYF.

This clonotype has just a few counts. The V gene is TRBV4-1, the J gene TRBJ2-7, with no clear D. The germline V gene has CDR1 MGHRA and CDR2 YSYEKL. The CDR3 has 13 amino acids. Trimming left V 0 bases short and J 6 bases short, with 9 bases between. The CDR3 DNA follows: TGCGCCAGCAGCCAAGATGAACGGACCGAGCAGTACTTC. Protein product: CASSQDERTEQYF.

This clonotype was found many times. The chain is built from TRBV10-3 and TRBJ2-1; D uncertain. Germline lookup yields CDR1 ENHRY and CDR2 SYGVKD. V shed 0 bases and J shed 4 bases, with 4 bases lying between them. The CDR3 is made up of 13 amino acids. DNA of the CDR3: TGTGCCATCAGTGAGTCCCAATACAATGAGCAGTTCTTC. It translates to CAISESQYNEQFF.

In its sample, this clonotype was seen a few times. The gene calls are TRBV5-1 and TRBJ2-5, with D perhaps TRBD2 (6 bases). The CDR3 has 15 amino acids. The germline V gene encodes CDR1 SGHRS and CDR2 YFSETQ. V lost 4 bases to trimming and J lost 5 bases, with 18 bases between them. In nucleotides, the CDR3 is TGCGCCAGCAGCCCGGGAGATCTAATGGACGAGACCCAGTACTTC. This encodes CASSPGDLMDETQYF. The full variable domain, in which reference TRBV5-1 and TRBJ2-5 provide the parts outside the CDR3, is KAGVTQTPRYLIKTRGQQVTLSCSPISGHRSVSWYQQTPGQGLQFLFEYFSETQRNKGNFPGRFSGRQFSNSRSEMNVSTLELGDSALYLCASSPGDLMDETQYFGPGTRLLVL.